This record concerns one T cell receptor beta chain sequence. It has no known antigen specificity. Qualities for individual bases were not recorded, and no much larger clone is one base off. Whole blood was collected in K2EDTA tubes by collaborating institutions according to the institutions' own protocols. For TCRbeta analysis, collaborators shipped samples as frozen whole blood, isolated PBMCs, or DNA extracted from either of those sample types. The immunoSEQ Assay, a bias-controlled multiplex PCR, was used to amplify TCRbeta CDR3 regions from genomic DNA. The authors' pipeline ran thus. Nucleated cell counts per sample were estimated from amplification of reference gene primers within the assay. To quantify the absolute abundance of each unique TCRbeta CDR3 rearrangement, sequence reads were collapsed and filtered. Productive Simpson clonality was computed per sample as the square root of Simpson's diversity index over productive rearrangements. As stored in TCRdb, this immuneACCESS dataset retains in-frame rearrangements with V and J assigned. A fraction of the clones does not appear; measured against another copy, unresolved V genes explain less than half of the discrepancy, and the remainder lacks a known reason. The D gene and trimming were derived from the DNA, and the V and J assignments and clone size from that table. The sample table holds about 35,000 clones, of which about 87% were seen once. The ten largest account for 35% to 50% of the sample.

V was cut back by 4 bases and J by 4 bases, leaving a gap of 18 bases between them. The CDR1 and CDR2 encoded by the germline V gene are SGHTS and YDEGEE. The CDR3 covers 16 residues, taking in both the cysteine and the phenylalanine. The entry retains the CDR3 DNA only, 48 bases that are in frame from base 1. These data come from a study of blood T cell repertoires in COVID-19 (dated by TCRdb to the early 2020s). Background on the whole study: Collaborator samples came from the United States, Italy and Spain and covered acute and convalescent phases of COVID-19. The prospective study material was composed of cDNA or gDNA derived from T cells, B-cell-depleted T cells, or PBMCs. The repertoires were released in a freely available public database meant as a resource for research on the immune response to SARS-CoV-2. Samples were obtained from the ongoing ImmuneRACE study (first 160 participants) and from over 1,000 subjects provided by 6 global collaborators. The dataset comprised deeply sampled blood TCRbeta repertoires from subjects exposed to, actively infected with, or recovered from COVID-19. A de-identified subject ID, COVID-19 status, age in years and sex were almost always included in the sample metadata. Where HLA class I and class II types were available, the types were taken from metadata supplied by the sample provider, not from assay-based typing.

What the authors observed across the whole study: Clinical and demographic metadata were provided uncurated, with the amount varying by source and participant.

This receptor chain uses TRBV5-8 and TRBJ1-5, with the D gene too uncertain to name. The sequence was collected from a human donor in a cohort sampled during active COVID-19. Sequencing was performed on peripheral blood. The DNA sequence is given as TGTGCCAGCAGCGATACCACGGGGTCGAGGAATCAGCCCCAGCATTTT. It translates as CASSDTTGSRNQPQHF.